This entry lists 5 T cell receptor beta chains sequenced from one sample in a study of Ad26.COV2.S vaccination and SARS-CoV-2 variants. Documented treatment: around 19 received Ad26.COV2.S at low or high dose, single or two shots; 5 received placebo; per-sample allocation not given. Material that was analyzed had been drawn on day 63 after the first vaccine or placebo injection. Sequenced by immunoSEQ multiplex PCR; TCRdb stores in-frame clones only, minus some. The data show about 350,000 clones, 88% seen once. The source material was peripheral blood, sampled in a trial of Ad26.COV2.S vaccine versus placebo. Source of these receptors: a person aged 18-65 years who received the Ad26.COV2.S COVID-19 vaccine or a placebo.

The CDR3 bases are TGTGCCAGCAGTTATGCTGAGAATCAGCCCCAGCATTTT. Translated, it gives CASSYAENQPQHF. This chain links TRBV6-5 with TRBJ1-5; D unclear. The CDR3 covers 13 residues. V was pared by 3 bases and J by 4 bases, with 7 bases between. Germline V lookup: CDR1 MNHEY, CDR2 SVGAGI.

This chain uses TRBV5-6 with TRBJ1-4; D remains unclear. V shed 4 bases and J shed 7 bases, with 17 bases lying between them. The CDR3 is made up of 15 amino acids. Looked up from germline, CDR1 is SGHDT and CDR2 is YYEEEE. The CDR3 DNA sequence: TGTGCCAGCAGCCTAGGAGGGTTTGTACGTGAAAAACTGTTTTTT. Its translation is CASSLGGFVREKLFF. The full variable domain, completed using reference TRBV5-6 and TRBJ1-4, is DAGVTQSPTHLIKTRGQQVTLRCSPKSGHDTVSWYQQALGQGPQFIFQYYEEEERQRGNFPDRFSGHQFPNYSSELNVNALLLGDSALYLCASSLGGFVREKLFFGSGTQLSVL.

V and J are TRBV30 and TRBJ1-5, with TRBD1 as a possible D gene (5 bases). Trimming pared 5 bases from V and 4 bases from J, leaving 12 bases between. The CDR3 has 13 residues. CDR1 and CDR2 from the germline V gene are GTSNPN and SVGIG (reference sequence). The CDR3 coding sequence is TGTGCCTGGGGCTACTCAGGGAATCAGCCCCAGCATTTT. Protein: CAWGYSGNQPQHF.

The gene calls are TRBV6-5 and TRBJ2-1, with 8 bases fitting TRBD1. CDR1 and CDR2 from the germline V gene are MNHEY and SVGAGI. J was trimmed by 5 bases and V by 7 bases; bases with no gene match: 7. The CDR3 loop spans 14 amino acids. Here the CDR3 reads CASKPWTGNNEQFF. DNA for the CDR3: TGTGCCAGCAAACCATGGACAGGGAACAATGAGCAGTTCTTC.

This chain uses TRBV28 with TRBJ2-7, with TRBD2 matching 9 bases. V trimming: 4 bases; J trimming: 2 bases; junction bases outside the gene matches: 6. CDR1 MDHEN and CDR2 SYDVKM come from the germline V gene. There are 15 residues in the CDR3. The CDR3 DNA reads TGTGCCAGCAGTTGGGAAAGCGGGAGGCCCTACGAGCAGTACTTC. This sequence encodes CASSWESGRPYEQYF. Complete variable domain (other parts from reference TRBV28 and TRBJ2-7): DVKVTQSSRYLVKRTGEKVFLECVQDMDHENMFWYRQDPGLGLRLIYFSYDVKMKEKGDIPEGYSVSREKKERFSLILESASTNQTSMYLCASSWESGRPYEQYFGPGTRLTVT.